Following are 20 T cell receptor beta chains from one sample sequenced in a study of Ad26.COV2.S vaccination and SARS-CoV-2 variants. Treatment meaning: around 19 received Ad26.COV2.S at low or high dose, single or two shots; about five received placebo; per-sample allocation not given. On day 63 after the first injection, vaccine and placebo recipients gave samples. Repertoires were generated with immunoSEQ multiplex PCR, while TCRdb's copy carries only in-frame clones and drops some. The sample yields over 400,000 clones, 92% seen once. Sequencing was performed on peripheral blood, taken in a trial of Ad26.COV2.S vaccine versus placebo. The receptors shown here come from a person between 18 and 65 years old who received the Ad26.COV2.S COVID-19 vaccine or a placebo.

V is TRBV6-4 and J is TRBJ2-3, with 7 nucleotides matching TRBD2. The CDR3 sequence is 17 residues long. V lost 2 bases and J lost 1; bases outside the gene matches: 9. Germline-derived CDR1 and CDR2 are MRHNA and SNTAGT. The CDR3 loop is CASSDTFSGGGTDTQYF. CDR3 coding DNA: TGTGCCAGCAGTGACACCTTTTCTGGGGGGGGCACAGATACGCAGTATTTT.

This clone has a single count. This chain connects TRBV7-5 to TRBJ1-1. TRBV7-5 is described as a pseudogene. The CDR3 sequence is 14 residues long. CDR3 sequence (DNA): TGTGCCAGAAGCTTAGCGCTTAACGGGGGTGAAGCTTTCTTT. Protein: CARSLALNGGEAFF.

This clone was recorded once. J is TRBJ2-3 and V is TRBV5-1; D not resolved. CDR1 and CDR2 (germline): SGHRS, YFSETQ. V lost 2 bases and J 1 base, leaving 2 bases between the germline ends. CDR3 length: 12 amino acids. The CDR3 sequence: CASSLRTDTQYF. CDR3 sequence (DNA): TGCGCCAGCAGCTTACGCACAGATACGCAGTATTTT.

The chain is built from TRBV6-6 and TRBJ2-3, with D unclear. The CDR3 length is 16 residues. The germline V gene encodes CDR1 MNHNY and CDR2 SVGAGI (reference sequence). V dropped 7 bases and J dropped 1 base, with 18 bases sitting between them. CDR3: CASTDVVGWGTDTQYF. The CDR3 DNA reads TGTGCCAGCACCGATGTCGTGGGATGGGGCACAGATACGCAGTATTTT.

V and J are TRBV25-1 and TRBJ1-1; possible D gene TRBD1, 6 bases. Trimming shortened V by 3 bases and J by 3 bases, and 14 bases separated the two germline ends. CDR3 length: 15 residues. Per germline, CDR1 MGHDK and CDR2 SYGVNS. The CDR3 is CASSDSEQGDTEAFF. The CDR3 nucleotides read TGTGCCAGCAGTGATAGTGAACAGGGCGACACTGAAGCTTTCTTT. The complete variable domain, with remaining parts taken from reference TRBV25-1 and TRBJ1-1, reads EADIYQTPRYLVIGTGKKITLECSQTMGHDKMYWYQQDPGMELHLIHYSYGVNSTEKGDLSSESTVSRIRTEHFPLTLESARPSHTSQYLCASSDSEQGDTEAFFGQGTRLTVV.

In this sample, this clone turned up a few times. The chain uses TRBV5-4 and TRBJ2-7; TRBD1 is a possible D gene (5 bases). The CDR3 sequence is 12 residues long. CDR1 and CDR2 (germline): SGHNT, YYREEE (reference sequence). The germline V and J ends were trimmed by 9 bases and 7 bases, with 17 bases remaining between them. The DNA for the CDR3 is TGTGCCACCCGTTGGGGCCGTCGAGAGCAGTACTTC. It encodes CATRWGRREQYF.

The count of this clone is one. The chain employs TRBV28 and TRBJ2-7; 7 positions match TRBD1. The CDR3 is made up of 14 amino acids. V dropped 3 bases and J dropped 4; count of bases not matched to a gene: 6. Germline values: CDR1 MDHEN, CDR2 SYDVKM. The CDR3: CASSFIGGRYEQYF. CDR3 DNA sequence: TGTGCCAGCAGTTTTATAGGGGGCCGTTACGAGCAGTACTTC. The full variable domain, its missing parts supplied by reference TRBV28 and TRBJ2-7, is DVKVTQSSRYLVKRTGEKVFLECVQDMDHENMFWYRQDPGLGLRLIYFSYDVKMKEKGDIPEGYSVSREKKERFSLILESASTNQTSMYLCASSFIGGRYEQYFGPGTRLTVT.

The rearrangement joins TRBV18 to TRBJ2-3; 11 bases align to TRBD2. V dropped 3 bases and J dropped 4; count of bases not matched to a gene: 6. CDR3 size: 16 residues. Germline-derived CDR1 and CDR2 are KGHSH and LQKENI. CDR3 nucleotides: TGTGCCAGCTCACCCCTGACTAGCGGGGCTTCAGATACGCAGTATTTT. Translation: CASSPLTSGASDTQYF.

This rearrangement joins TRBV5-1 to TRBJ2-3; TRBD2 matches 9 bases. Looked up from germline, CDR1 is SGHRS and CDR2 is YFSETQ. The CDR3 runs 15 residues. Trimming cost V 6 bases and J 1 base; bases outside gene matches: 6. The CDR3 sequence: CASTPIAGGTDTQYF. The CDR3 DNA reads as TGCGCCAGCACCCCTATAGCGGGGGGCACAGATACGCAGTATTTT.

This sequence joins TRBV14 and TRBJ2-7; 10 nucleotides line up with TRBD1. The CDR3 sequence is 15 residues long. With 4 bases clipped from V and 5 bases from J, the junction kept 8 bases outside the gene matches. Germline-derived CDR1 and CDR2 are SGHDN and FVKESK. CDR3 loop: CASSPQGQGLNEQYF. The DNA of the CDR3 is TGTGCCAGCAGCCCACAGGGACAGGGGCTCAACGAGCAGTACTTC.

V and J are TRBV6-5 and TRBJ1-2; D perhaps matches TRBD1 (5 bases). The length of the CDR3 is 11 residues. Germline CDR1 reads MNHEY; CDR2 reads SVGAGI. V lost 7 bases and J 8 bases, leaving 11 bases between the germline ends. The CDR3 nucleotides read TGTGCCAGCACAGGGAGCATCGGCTACACCTTC. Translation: CASTGSIGYTF.

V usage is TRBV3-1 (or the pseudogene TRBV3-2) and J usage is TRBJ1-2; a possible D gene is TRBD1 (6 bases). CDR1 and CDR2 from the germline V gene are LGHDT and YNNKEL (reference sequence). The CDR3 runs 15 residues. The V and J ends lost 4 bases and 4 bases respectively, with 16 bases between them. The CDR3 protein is CASSPRLGGVYGYTF. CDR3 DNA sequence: TGTGCCAGCAGCCCCCGTCTGGGGGGCGTCTATGGCTACACCTTC.

The CDR3 loop reads CSASPDRDYGYTF. CDR3 sequence (DNA): TGCAGTGCTAGTCCGGACAGGGACTATGGCTACACCTTC. The genes are TRBV20-1 and TRBJ1-2, with 8 bases fitting TRBD1. With 3 bases clipped from V and 3 bases from J, the junction kept 3 bases outside the gene matches. The CDR3 runs to 13 residues. The germline V gene encodes CDR1 DFQATT and CDR2 SNEGSKA (reference sequence).

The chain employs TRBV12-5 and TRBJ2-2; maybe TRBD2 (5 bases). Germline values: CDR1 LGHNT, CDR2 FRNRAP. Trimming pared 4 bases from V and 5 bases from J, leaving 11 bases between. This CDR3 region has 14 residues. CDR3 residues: CASGSSTGTGELFF. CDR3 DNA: TGTGCTAGTGGTTCATCTACGGGGACCGGGGAGCTGTTTTTT.

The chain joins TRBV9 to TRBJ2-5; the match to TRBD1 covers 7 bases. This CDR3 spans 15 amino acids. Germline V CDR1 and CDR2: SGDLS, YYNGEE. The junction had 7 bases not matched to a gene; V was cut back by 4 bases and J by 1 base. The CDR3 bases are TGTGCCAGCAGCTACCGGGACAGCAGCCAAGAGACCCAGTACTTC. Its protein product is CASSYRDSSQETQYF. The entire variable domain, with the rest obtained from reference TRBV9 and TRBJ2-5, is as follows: DSGVTQTPKHLITATGQRVTLRCSPRSGDLSVYWYQQSLDQGLQFLIQYYNGEERAKGNILERFSAQQFPDLHSELNLSSLELGDSALYFCASSYRDSSQETQYFGPGTRLLVL.

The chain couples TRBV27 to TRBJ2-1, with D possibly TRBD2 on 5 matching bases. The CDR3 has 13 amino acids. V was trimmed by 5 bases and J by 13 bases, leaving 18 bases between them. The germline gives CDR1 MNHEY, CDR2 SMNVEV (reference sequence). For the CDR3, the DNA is TGTGCCAGCAGTCCCCTGAAGCGGCCTGAACAGTTCTTC. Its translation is CASSPLKRPEQFF.

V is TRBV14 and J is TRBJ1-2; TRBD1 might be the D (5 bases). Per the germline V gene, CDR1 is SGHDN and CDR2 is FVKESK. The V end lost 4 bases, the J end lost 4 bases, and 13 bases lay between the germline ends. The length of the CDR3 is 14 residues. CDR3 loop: CASSLGRQSYGYTF. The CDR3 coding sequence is TGTGCCAGCAGCCTCGGGCGACAGTCCTATGGCTACACCTTC.

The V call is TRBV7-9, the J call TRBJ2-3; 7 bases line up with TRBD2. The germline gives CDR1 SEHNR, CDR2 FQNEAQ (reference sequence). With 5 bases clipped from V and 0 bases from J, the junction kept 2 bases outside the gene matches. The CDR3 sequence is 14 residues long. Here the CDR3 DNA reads TGTGCCAGCAGCCTGGGACTAAGCACAGATACGCAGTATTTT. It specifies CASSLGLSTDTQYF. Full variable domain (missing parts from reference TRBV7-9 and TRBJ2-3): DTGVSQNPRHKITKRGQNVTFRCDPISEHNRLYWYRQTLGQGPEFLTYFQNEAQLEKSRLLSDRFSAERPKGSFSTLEIQRTEQGDSAMYLCASSLGLSTDTQYFGPGTRLTVL.

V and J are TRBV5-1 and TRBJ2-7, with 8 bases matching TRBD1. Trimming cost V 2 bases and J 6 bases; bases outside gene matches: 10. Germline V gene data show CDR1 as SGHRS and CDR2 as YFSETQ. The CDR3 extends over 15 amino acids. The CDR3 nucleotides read TGCGCCAGCAGCTTCGGGACAGGCCACTCATCCGAGCAGTACTTC. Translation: CASSFGTGHSSEQYF.

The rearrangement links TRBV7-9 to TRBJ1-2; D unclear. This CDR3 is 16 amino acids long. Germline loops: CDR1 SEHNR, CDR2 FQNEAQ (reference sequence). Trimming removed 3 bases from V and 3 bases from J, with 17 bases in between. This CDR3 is CASSFVLQQTHYGYTF. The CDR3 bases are TGTGCCAGCAGCTTCGTTTTGCAACAAACCCACTATGGCTACACCTTC.